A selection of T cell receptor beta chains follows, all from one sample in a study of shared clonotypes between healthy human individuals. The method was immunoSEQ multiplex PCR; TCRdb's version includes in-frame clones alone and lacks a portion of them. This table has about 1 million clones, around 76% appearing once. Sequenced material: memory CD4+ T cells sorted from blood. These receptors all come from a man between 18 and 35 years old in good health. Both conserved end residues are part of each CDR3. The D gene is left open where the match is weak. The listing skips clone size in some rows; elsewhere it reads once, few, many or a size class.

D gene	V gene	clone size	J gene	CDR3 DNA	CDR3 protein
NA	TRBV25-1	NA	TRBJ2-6	TGTGCCAGCAGCGACCCTACTACATCTGGGGCCAACGTCCTGACTTTC	CASSDPTTSGANVLTF
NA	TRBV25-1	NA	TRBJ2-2	TGTGCCAGCAGTGATGAGTACACCGGGGAGCTGTTTTTT	CASSDEYTGELFF
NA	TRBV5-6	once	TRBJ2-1	TGTGCCAGCACGTTACCGGGACACTCCTACAATGAGCAGTTCTTC	CASTLPGHSYNEQFF
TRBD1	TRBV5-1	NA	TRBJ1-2	TGCGCCAGCAGCGTTCCCGGGACAGGGGGCGATGGCTACACCTTC	CASSVPGTGGDGYTF
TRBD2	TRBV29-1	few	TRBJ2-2	TGCAGCGCCATGGGACTAGCGAACACCGGGGAGCTGTTTTTT	CSAMGLANTGELFF
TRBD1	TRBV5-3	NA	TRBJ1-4	TGTGCCAGAAGCTGGCCCGGGGGCAGGGGGACTAATGAAAAACTGTTTTTT	CARSWPGGRGTNEKLFF
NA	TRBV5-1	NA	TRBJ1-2	TGCGCCAGCAGCTTGGAAGCGGGCAGGGCTAACTATGGCTACACCTTC	CASSLEAGRANYGYTF
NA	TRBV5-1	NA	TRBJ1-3	TGCGCCAGCAGCTTAGCCAGCTCTGGAAACACCATATATTTT	CASSLASSGNTIYF
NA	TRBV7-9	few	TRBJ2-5	TGTGCCAGCAGCTTAGATTCGTCGACCCAGTACTTC	CASSLDSSTQYF
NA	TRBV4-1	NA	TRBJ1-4	TGCGCCAGCAGCCAAGATAGTTCAGGTGGGGGAGAAAAACTGTTTTTT	CASSQDSSGGGEKLFF
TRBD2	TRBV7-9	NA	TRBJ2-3	TGTGCCAGCAGCTCGACTAGCGGGAGCGCAGATACGCAGTATTTT	CASSSTSGSADTQYF
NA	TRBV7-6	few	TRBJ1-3	TGTGCCAGCAGCGATTACCGGGCCGTCTCTGGAAACACCATATATTTT	CASSDYRAVSGNTIYF
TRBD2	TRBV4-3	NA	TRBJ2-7	TGCGCCAGCAGCCAAGTGTTAGCGGGAGCCCACGAGCAGTACTTC	CASSQVLAGAHEQYF
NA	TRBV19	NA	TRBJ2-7	TGTGCCAGTAGTATAGATAGTTCCGCGGGACTGACATACGAGCAGTACTTC	CASSIDSSAGLTYEQYF
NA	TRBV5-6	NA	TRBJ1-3	TGTGCCAGCACCTACGCCTCTGGAAACACCATATATTTT	CASTYASGNTIYF
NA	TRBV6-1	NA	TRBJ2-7	TGTGCCAGCAGTGAAGGTGGAGGGGCAATCGAGCAGTACTTC	CASSEGGGAIEQYF
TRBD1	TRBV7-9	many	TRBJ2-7	TGTGCCAGCAGCTTAGATTCCACAGGGGGGAACGAGCAGTACTTC	CASSLDSTGGNEQYF
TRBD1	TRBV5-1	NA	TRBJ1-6	TGCGCCAGCAGCTTCGACAGGGCCAACTCACCCCTCCACTTT	CASSFDRANSPLHF
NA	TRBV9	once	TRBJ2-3	TGTGCCAGCAGCGTAGGGTCGGCACCAGATACGCAGTATTTT	CASSVGSAPDTQYF
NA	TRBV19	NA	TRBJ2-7	TGTGCCAGTAGTATGGGTAGGCGGGAAAGCGAGCAGTACTTC	CASSMGRRESEQYF
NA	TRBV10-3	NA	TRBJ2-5	TGTGCCATCAGTGAGAGAGACCAAGAGACCCAGTACTTC	CAISERDQETQYF